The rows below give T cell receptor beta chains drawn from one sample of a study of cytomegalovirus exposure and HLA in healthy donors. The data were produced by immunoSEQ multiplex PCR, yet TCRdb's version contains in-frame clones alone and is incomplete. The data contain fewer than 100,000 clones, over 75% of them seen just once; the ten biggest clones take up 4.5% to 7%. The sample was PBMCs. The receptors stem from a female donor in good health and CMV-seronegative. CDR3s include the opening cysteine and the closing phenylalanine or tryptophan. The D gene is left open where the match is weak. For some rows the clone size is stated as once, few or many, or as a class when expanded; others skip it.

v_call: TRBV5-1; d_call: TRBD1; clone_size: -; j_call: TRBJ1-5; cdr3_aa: CASSPGQASNQPQHF; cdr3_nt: TGCGCCAGCAGCCCGGGACAGGCTAGCAATCAGCCCCAGCATTTT
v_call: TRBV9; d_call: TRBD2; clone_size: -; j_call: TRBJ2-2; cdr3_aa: CASSVGGSNTGELFF; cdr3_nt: TGTGCCAGCAGCGTAGGCGGGAGTAACACCGGGGAGCTGTTTTTT
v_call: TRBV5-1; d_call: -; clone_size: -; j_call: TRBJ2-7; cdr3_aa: CASSQRSIVYEQYF; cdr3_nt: TGCGCCAGCAGCCAACGGTCGATCGTCTACGAGCAGTACTTC
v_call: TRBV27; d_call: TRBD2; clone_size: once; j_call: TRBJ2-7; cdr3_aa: CASYKRGGSSYEQYF; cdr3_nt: TGTGCCAGCTATAAGCGGGGGGGGAGCTCCTACGAGCAGTACTTC
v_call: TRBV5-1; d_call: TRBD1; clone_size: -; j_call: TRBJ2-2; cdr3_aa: CASSSGLQGGSDTGELFF; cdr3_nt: TGCGCCAGCAGCTCGGGCTTACAGGGGGGAAGTGACACCGGGGAGCTGTTTTTT
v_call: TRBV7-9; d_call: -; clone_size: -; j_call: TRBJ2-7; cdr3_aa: CASSLRTGFHEQYF; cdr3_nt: TGTGCCAGCAGCTTGCGCACAGGTTTCCACGAGCAGTACTTC
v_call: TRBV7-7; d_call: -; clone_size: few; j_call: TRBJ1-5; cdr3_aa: CASNLSEPQHF; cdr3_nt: TGTGCTAGCAACCTTAGCGAGCCCCAGCATTTT
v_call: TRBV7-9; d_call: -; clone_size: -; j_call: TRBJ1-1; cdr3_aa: CASSFGQGRGTEAFF; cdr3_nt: TGTGCCAGCAGCTTCGGGCAGGGAAGGGGCACTGAAGCTTTCTTT
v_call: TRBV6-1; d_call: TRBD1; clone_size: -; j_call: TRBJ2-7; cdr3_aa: CASSENHGTGLSYEQYF; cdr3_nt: TGTGCCAGCAGTGAAAATCATGGGACAGGCCTCTCCTACGAGCAGTACTTC
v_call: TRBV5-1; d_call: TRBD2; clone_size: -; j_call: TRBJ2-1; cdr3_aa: CASSPGTSGRIGHGQFF; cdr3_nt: TGCGCCAGCAGCCCGGGGACTAGCGGGAGGATAGGGCATGGGCAGTTCTTC
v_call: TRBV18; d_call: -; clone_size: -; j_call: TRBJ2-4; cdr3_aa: CASSPEGQGSIQYF; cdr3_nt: TGTGCCAGCTCGCCAGAAGGGCAGGGTTCCATTCAGTACTTC
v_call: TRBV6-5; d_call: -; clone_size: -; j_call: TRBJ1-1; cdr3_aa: CASTLAANTEAFF; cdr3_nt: TGTGCCAGCACCCTTGCGGCGAACACTGAAGCTTTCTTT
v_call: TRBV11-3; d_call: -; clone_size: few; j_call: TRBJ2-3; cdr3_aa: CASSFTGGPADTQYF; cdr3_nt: TGTGCCAGCAGCTTCACGGGGGGCCCCGCAGATACGCAGTATTTT
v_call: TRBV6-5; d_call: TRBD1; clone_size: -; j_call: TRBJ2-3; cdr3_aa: CASRSPGTGMNTQYF; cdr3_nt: TGTGCCAGCAGATCCCCCGGGACAGGGATGAATACGCAGTATTTT
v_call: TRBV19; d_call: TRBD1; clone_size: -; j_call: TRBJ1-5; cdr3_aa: CASSIDGTRGSNQPQHF; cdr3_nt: TGTGCCAGTAGTATAGATGGAACCAGGGGGTCCAATCAGCCCCAGCATTTT
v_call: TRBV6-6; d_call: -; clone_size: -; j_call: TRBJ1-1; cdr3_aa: CASRTVNTEAFF; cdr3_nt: TGTGCCAGCAGGACAGTGAACACTGAAGCTTTCTTT
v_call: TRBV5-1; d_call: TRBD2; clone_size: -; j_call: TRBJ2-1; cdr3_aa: CASSKMGTSDYNEQFF; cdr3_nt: TGCGCCAGCTCGAAGATGGGGACTAGCGACTACAATGAGCAGTTCTTC
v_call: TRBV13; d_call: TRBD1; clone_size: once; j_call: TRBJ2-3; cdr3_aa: CASSAGQGMDTQYF; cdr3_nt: TGTGCCAGCAGCGCGGGACAGGGAATGGATACGCAGTATTTT
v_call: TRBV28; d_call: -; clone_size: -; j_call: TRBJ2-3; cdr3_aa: CASSFDVAGSLDTQYF; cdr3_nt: TGTGCCAGCAGTTTTGATGTCGCGGGGAGTTTGGATACGCAGTATTTT
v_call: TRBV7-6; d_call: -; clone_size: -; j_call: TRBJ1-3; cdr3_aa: CASSLAGSSGNTIYF; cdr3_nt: TGTGCCAGCAGCTTAGCGGGGAGCTCTGGAAACACCATATATTTT
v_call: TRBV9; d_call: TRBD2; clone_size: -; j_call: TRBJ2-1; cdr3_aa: CASSVSGTPNEQFF; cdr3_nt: TGTGCCAGCAGCGTGAGCGGGACTCCCAATGAGCAGTTCTTC
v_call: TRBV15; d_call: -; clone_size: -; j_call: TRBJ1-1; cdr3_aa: CATSRGLGGTEAFF; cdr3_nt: TGTGCCACCAGCAGAGGACTGGGGGGGACTGAAGCTTTCTTT
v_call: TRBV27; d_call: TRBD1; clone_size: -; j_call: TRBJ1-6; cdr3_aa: CASTRKGAHNSPLHF; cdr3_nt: TGTGCCAGCACCCGAAAGGGGGCTCATAATTCACCCCTCCACTTT
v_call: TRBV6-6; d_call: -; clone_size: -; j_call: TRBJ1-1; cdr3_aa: CASSSSTGVGNTEAFF; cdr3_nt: -
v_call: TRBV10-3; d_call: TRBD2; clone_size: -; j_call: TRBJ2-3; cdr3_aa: CAISESQGLAGVGDTQYF; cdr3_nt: TGTGCCATCAGTGAGTCCCAGGGACTAGCGGGAGTAGGAGATACGCAGTATTTT
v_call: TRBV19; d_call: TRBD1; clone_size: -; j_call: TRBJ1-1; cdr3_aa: CASSEDRWGTEAFF; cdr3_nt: TGTGCCAGTAGCGAGGACAGGTGGGGCACTGAAGCTTTCTTT
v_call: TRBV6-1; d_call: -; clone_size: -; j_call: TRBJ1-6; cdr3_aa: CAGGGVNSPLHF; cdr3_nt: TGTGCCGGGGGGGGTGTAAATTCACCCCTCCACTTT
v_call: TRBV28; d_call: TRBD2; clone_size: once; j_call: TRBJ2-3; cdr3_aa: CASTTNGGLAREGYTDTQYF; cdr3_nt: TGTGCCAGTACTACTAACGGAGGACTAGCGAGAGAGGGGTACACAGATACGCAGTATTTT
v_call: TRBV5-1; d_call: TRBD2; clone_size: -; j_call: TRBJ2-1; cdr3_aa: CASSWEGYNEQFF; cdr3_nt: TGCGCCAGCAGCTGGGAGGGATACAATGAGCAGTTCTTC
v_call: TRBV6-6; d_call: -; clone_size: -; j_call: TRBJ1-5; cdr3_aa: CASTPSGLTSNQPQHF; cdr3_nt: TGTGCCAGCACCCCTTCGGGATTGACTAGCAATCAGCCCCAGCATTTT